Below are 5 T cell receptor beta chains sequenced from a single sample in a study of human T cells and chemical hapten exposure. The sample's time point: patch test 2, 6 weeks after DPC sensitization. The treatment was: therapeutic diphenylcyclopropenone sensitization with weekly scalp DPC. A single record per CDR3 protein comes from TCRdb applying MiXCR to the RACE reads. This table has roughly 140,000 distinct CDR3 sequences, 12% appearing once. Sequencing used whole blood, obtained in connection with sensitization to the hapten diphenylcyclopropenone (DPC). All receptors derive from a woman aged 45-65 years with alopecia areata. Some clones in this sample may be carry-over from other donors' samples.

This rearrangement joins TRBV5-1 to TRBJ2-3; possibly TRBD1 for D (5 bases). Trimming left V 7 bases short and J 0 bases short, with 15 bases between. Germline V gene data show CDR1 as SGHRS and CDR2 as YFSETQ. CDR3 length: 15 amino acids. The CDR3 region has the DNA TGCGCCAGCCAATGGTGGACACCTAGCACAGATACGCAGTATTTT. It is translated as CASQWWTPSTDTQYF.

A note on this clonotype: The junction does not match germline at one end; this may be a read error. This rearrangement joins TRBV20-1 to TRBJ2-3; no definite D call. Germline loops: CDR1 DFQATT, CDR2 SNEGSKA (reference sequence). The CDR3 length is 14 residues. The CDR3 sequence is CSANAQLSTDTQFF. The CDR3 nucleotides read TGCAGTGCTAATGCCCAGCTGAGCACAGATACGCAGTTTTTT.

This clonotype was seen a few times. The V and J genes are TRBV7-2 and TRBJ2-2, with 8 bases fitting TRBD1. This CDR3 region has 16 residues. V lost 1 base and J lost 3; bases outside the gene matches: 4. Germline CDR1 and CDR2: SGHTA and FQGNSA. The CDR3 DNA follows: TGTGCCAGCAGCTTAGGCAGGGGGCTCGACACCGGGGAGCTGTTTTTT. This sequence encodes CASSLGRGLDTGELFF.

The chain recombines TRBV2 with TRBJ2-3; tentative D call: TRBD2 (6 bases). Germline V gene data show CDR1 as SNHLY and CDR2 as FYNNEI. Trimming left V 6 bases short and J 4 bases short, with 11 bases between. The CDR3 loop spans 13 amino acids. The CDR3 protein is CASSDPGADTQYF. For the CDR3, the DNA is TGTGCCAGCAGCGACCCGGGGGCAGATACGCAGTATTTT.

This clonotype has just a few counts. J is TRBJ2-1 and V is TRBV5-1; 13 bases line up with TRBD2. The CDR3 is made up of 15 amino acids. J was trimmed by 7 bases and V by 7 bases; bases with no gene match: 8. Germline values: CDR1 SGHRS, CDR2 YFSETQ. DNA of the CDR3: TGCGCCAGCTTGCCGGGACTAGCGGGAATTAATGAGCAGTTCTTC. Protein product: CASLPGLAGINEQFF.